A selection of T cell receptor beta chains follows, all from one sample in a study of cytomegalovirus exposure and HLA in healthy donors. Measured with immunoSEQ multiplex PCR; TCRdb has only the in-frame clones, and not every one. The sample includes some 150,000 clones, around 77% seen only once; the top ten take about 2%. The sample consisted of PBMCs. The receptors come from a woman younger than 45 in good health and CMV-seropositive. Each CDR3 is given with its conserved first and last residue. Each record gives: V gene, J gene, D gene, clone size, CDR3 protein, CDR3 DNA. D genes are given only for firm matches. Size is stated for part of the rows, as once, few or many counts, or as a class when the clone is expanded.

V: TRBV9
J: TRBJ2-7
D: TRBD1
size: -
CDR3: CASSVDPGGSGEQYF
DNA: TGTGCCAGCAGCGTAGATCCAGGGGGCTCAGGCGAGCAGTACTTC

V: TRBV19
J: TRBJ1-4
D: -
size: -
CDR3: CASSISRVVSEKLFF
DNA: TGTGCCAGTAGTATTTCCCGGGTAGTAAGTGAAAAACTGTTTTTT

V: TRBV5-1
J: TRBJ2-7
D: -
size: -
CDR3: CASSLTQGQTYEQYF
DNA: TGCGCCAGCAGCTTGACCCAGGGGCAGACGTACGAGCAGTACTTC

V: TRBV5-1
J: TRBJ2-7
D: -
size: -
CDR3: CASSLDRVRYEQYF
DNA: TGCGCCAGCAGCTTGGACAGGGTTCGGTACGAGCAGTACTTC

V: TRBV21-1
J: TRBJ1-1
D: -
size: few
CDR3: CATINRVPFMNTEAFF
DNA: TGTGCCACCATAAACAGGGTCCCTTTCATGAACACTGAAGCTTTCTTT

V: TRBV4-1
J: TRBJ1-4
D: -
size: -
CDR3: CASSRRDGGDEKLFF
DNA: TGCGCCAGCAGCCGCAGGGACGGGGGGGATGAAAAACTGTTTTTT

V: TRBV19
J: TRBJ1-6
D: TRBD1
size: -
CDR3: CASSTRDRGYNSPLHF
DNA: TGTGCCAGTAGTACCCGGGACAGGGGATATAATTCACCCCTCCACTTT

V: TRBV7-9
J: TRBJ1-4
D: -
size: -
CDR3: CSSSLGQTNEKLFF
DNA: TGTTCCAGCAGCTTAGGGCAGACTAATGAAAAACTGTTTTTT

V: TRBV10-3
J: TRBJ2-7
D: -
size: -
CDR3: CAIRAGSTYEQYF
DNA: TGTGCCATCAGGGCAGGAAGCACCTACGAGCAGTACTTC

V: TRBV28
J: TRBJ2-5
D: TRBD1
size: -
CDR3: CASSFGQGETQYF
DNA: TGTGCCAGCAGTTTTGGACAGGGCGAGACCCAGTACTTC

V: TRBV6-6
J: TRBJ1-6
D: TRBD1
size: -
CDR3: CASSQDRAYNSPLHF
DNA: TGTGCCAGCAGTCAGGACAGGGCCTATAATTCACCCCTCCACTTT

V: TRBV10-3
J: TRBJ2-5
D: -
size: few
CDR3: CAIGDQETQYF
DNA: TGTGCCATCGGAGACCAAGAGACCCAGTACTTC

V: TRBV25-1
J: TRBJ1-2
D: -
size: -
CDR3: CASSEQARGYGYTF
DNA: TGTGCCAGCAGTGAACAGGCCAGGGGCTATGGCTACACCTTC

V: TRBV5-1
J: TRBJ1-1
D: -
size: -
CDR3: CASSPGSRGTEAFF
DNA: TGCGCCAGCAGCCCCGGATCGCGAGGGACTGAAGCTTTCTTT

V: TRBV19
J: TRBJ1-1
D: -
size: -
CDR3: CASRETNTEAFF
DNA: TGTGCCAGTCGGGAAACAAACACTGAAGCTTTCTTT

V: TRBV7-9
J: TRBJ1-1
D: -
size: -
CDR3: CSSSLSGREAFF
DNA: TGTTCCAGCAGCTTATCAGGGCGTGAAGCTTTCTTT

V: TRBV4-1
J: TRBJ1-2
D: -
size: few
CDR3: CASSQAGADSWPNYGYTF
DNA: TGCGCCAGCAGCCAAGCTGGGGCGGACAGTTGGCCCAACTATGGCTACACCTTC

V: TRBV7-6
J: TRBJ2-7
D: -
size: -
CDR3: CASSLASHSYEQYF
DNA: TGTGCCAGCAGCTTGGCATCTCACTCCTACGAGCAGTACTTC

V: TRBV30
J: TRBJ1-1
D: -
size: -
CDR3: CAWSITVNTEAFF
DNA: TGTGCCTGGAGTATAACGGTGAACACTGAAGCTTTCTTT

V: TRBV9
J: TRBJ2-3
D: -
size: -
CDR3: CASTRTATDTQYF
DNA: TGTGCCAGCACCCGGACAGCCACAGATACGCAGTATTTT

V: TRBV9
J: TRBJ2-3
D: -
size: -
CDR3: CASSLVSADTDTQYF
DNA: TGTGCCAGCAGCCTTGTAAGCGCGGACACAGATACGCAGTATTTT